These T cell receptor beta chains were read from a single sample in a study of early T cells in non-severe SARS-CoV-2 infection. TCRdb processed the 5' RACE reads anew with MiXCR; each CDR3 protein has one entry. This sample has approximately 97,000 distinct CDR3 sequences; about 11% occur once, and the top ten carry roughly 4.8%. Sample: whole blood, taken at baseline. These receptors were obtained from an adult who was a healthcare worker with PCR-confirmed SARS-CoV-2 infection or an uninfected control (not recorded which). Each CDR3 is given without its conserved first and last residue.

j_gene | v_gene | CDR3aa
TRBJ1-2 | TRBV4-1 | ASSQGGPYGYT
TRBJ1-2 | TRBV12-3/TRBV12-4 | ASSNRGGRGYT
TRBJ2-2 | TRBV20-1 | SAWDGKNTGELF
TRBJ1-1 | TRBV6-6 | ASTNPIGGRTEAF
TRBJ2-2 | TRBV5-1 | ASNGAGVTGELF
TRBJ1-6 | TRBV12-3/TRBV12-4 | ASSFLEGRDSPLH
TRBJ1-1 | TRBV15 | ATSRVRGQTNTEAF
TRBJ2-2 | TRBV24-1 | ATSDLRGQGTGELF
TRBJ2-3 | TRBV18 | ASSSSEGDTQY
TRBJ2-7 | TRBV29-1 | SVPAGPYEQY
TRBJ2-4 | TRBV7-8 | ASATGGQDIQY
TRBJ2-4 | TRBV19 | ASSTTGNIQY
TRBJ1-1 | TRBV19 | ASSIRGGTEAF
TRBJ2-1 | TRBV12-3/TRBV12-4 | ASSFVAIQF
TRBJ2-7 | TRBV20-1 | SARDAGGVYEQY
TRBJ2-1 | TRBV7-3 | ASSSGSGSYNEQF
TRBJ2-7 | TRBV12-2 | ASRRTGQY
TRBJ1-1 | TRBV4-3 | ASSQGRQGEAF
TRBJ2-2 | TRBV12-3/TRBV12-4 | ASIPGGTVAGELF
TRBJ2-1 | TRBV5-4 | ASSQQGASTYNEQF
TRBJ2-1 | TRBV14 | ASSPSSRRGYSYNEQF
TRBJ2-1 | TRBV19 | ASTLGGATYNEQF
TRBJ2-3 | TRBV7-9 | ASSFFVGGTGDTQY
TRBJ1-1 | TRBV18 | ASSPVSNTEVF
TRBJ1-2 | TRBV5-1 | ASSFKDSGRLGYT
TRBJ2-1 | TRBV7-9 | ASAEGGPLNEQF
TRBJ1-2 | TRBV29-1 | SVGSAGFNYGYT
TRBJ2-1 | TRBV6-5 | ASSYTRGGSYNEQF
TRBJ2-3 | TRBV2 | ASSPDRYTDTQY
TRBJ2-1 | TRBV29-1 | SVGRTPRYNEQF
TRBJ2-5 | TRBV2 | ASSVIQGGETQY
TRBJ2-7 | TRBV6-2/TRBV6-3 | ASSSRGLARGGSYEQY
TRBJ2-7 | TRBV10-3 | AISSTYEQY
TRBJ2-3 | TRBV7-9 | ASSLIIAGADTQY
TRBJ2-7 | TRBV7-8 | ASSPQGGLGSYEQY
TRBJ2-7 | TRBV29-1 | SVGDRTYEQY
TRBJ1-6 | TRBV7-9 | ASSSAAGQGTSPLH
TRBJ2-3 | TRBV6-2/TRBV6-3 | ASSYDGRATDTQY
TRBJ2-3 | TRBV30 | AWSVGALTDTQY
TRBJ1-3 | TRBV7-8 | ASSLYGTGNTIY
TRBJ1-1 | TRBV29-1 | SATGGGEVF
TRBJ2-3 | TRBV6-1 | ASRVPSGLKEAFGADTQY
TRBJ2-1 | TRBV14 | ASSQDHSGSKNEQF
TRBJ2-2 | TRBV6-1 | ASTEGGNTGELF
TRBJ2-7 | TRBV25-1 | ASSDEFVLAGDSSYEQY
TRBJ2-7 | TRBV7-3 | ASSPGAAGTIVY
TRBJ2-5 | TRBV7-2 | ASSLVTGRYQETQY
TRBJ2-3 | TRBV7-6 | ASSLEEGTDTQY
TRBJ2-3 | TRBV10-3 | AISELRDTQY
TRBJ2-7 | TRBV20-1 | SASDSGLSYEQY
TRBJ2-3 | TRBV20-1 | SAWDRGGPDTQY
TRBJ2-3 | TRBV19 | ASSVGLQEDTQY
TRBJ1-5 | TRBV30 | AWDRQGQPQH
TRBJ2-7 | TRBV7-3 | ASSSLLGGGKRYEQY
TRBJ2-7 | TRBV29-1 | SVVAGHYEQY